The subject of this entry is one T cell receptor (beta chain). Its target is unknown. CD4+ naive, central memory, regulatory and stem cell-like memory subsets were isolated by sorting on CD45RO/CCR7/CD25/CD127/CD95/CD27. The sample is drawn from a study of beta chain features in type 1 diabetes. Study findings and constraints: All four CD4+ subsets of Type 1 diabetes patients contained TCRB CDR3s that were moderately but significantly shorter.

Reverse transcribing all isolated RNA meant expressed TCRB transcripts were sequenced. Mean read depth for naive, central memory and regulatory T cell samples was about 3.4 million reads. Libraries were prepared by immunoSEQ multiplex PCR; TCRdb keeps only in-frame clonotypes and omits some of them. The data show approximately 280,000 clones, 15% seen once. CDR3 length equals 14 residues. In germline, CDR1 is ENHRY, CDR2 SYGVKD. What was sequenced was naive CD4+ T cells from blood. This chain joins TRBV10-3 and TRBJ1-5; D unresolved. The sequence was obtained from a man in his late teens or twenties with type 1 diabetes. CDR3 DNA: TGTGGTACGAGCGCTCGCGAAGGCAATCAGCCCCAGCATTTT. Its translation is CGTSAREGNQPQHF.